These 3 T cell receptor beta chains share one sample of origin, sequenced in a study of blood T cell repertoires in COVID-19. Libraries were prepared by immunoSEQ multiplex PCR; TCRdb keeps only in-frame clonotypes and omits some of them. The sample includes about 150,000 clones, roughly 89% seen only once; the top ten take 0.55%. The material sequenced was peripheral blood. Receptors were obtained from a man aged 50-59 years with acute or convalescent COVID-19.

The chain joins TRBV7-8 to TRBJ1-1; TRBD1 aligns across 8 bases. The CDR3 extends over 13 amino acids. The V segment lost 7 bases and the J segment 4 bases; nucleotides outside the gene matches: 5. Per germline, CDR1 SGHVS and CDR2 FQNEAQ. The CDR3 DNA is TGTGCCAGCACCCGACAGGGGATCACTGAAGCTTTCTTT. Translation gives CASTRQGITEAFF.

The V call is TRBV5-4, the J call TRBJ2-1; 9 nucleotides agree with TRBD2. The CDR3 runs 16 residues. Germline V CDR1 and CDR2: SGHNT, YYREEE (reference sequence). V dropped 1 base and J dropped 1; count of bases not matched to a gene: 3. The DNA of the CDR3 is TGTGCCAGCAGCTTGTATAGCGGGAGATCCTACAATGAGCAGTTCTTC. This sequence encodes CASSLYSGRSYNEQFF.

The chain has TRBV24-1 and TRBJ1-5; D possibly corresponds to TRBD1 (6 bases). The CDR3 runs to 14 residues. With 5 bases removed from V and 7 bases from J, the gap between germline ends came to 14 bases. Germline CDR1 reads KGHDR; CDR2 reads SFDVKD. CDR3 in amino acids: CATSVGGKGQPQHF. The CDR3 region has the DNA TGTGCCACCAGTGTAGGGGGAAAAGGACAGCCCCAGCATTTT.